The 29 T cell receptor beta chains below come from one sample, sequenced in a study of T cells in localized non-small cell lung cancer. Sequencing was performed with immunoSEQ multiplex PCR; in TCRdb, only in-frame clones are kept and a portion is missing. The sample records about 19,000 clones, over 80% being singletons. The sequenced sample was peripheral blood, obtained before any cancer treatment. Receptors were obtained from a woman aged 35 to 69 with stage I lung adenocarcinoma.

The genes are TRBV7-2 and TRBJ1-1; TRBD1 matches 11 bases. This CDR3 comprises 17 residues. V shed 1 base and J 0 bases; nucleotides not matched to a gene: 4. Looked up from germline, CDR1 is SGHTA and CDR2 is FQGNSA. CDR3: CASSLVGTGGMNTEAFF. CDR3 DNA: TGTGCCAGCAGCTTAGTTGGGACAGGGGGTATGAACACTGAAGCTTTCTTT.

The chain uses TRBV4-2 and TRBJ1-5; 7 positions match TRBD1. V trimming: 3 bases; J trimming: 2 bases; junction bases outside the gene matches: 10. This CDR3 has 17 residues. Germline V gene sequence: CDR1 LGHNA, CDR2 YNFKEQ. CDR3 nucleotides: TGTGCCAGCAGCCACGTATTAAGGGGGCCAGGCAATCAGCCCCAGCATTTT. The encoded protein is CASSHVLRGPGNQPQHF.

The chain combines TRBV5-4 with TRBJ2-7, with D possibly being TRBD1 or TRBD2 (7 bases each). The CDR3 length is 13 residues. V gave up 7 bases and J gave up 2 bases, with 13 bases separating them. Looked up from germline, CDR1 is SGHNT and CDR2 is YYREEE (reference sequence). Here the CDR3 DNA reads TGTGCCAGCCACAGGGGAGGGGCCTACGAGCAGTACTTC. Protein: CASHRGGAYEQYF.

The chain employs TRBV19 and TRBJ2-1; D is ambiguous. The CDR3 covers 13 residues. Germline assignment: CDR1 LNHDA and CDR2 SQIVND (reference sequence). V lost 5 bases and J lost 8, with 13 bases in between. CDR3 region: CASSPANIYEQFF. CDR3 coding DNA: TGTGCCAGTAGTCCAGCGAACATTTATGAGCAGTTCTTC.

This clone was found once. V gene TRBV6-5 combines with J gene TRBJ2-5; D not resolved. Germline V gives CDR1 MNHEY, CDR2 SVGAGI. The CDR3 is made up of 15 amino acids. V was clipped by 7 bases and J by 7 bases, with 22 bases between them. The CDR3 sequence: CASTSEHSRRGTQYF. CDR3 DNA: TGTGCCAGCACTTCGGAACACTCACGACGAGGGACCCAGTACTTC.

This chain joins TRBV6-5 and TRBJ2-7; D is perhaps TRBD2 (5 bases). V lost 6 bases and J 1 base, leaving 13 bases between the germline ends. The CDR3 is 14 residues long. The germline V gene has CDR1 MNHEY and CDR2 SVGAGI. CDR3 protein: CASRESGTSYEQYF. In DNA, the CDR3 is TGTGCCAGCAGGGAAAGCGGTACATCCTACGAGCAGTACTTC.

The V call is TRBV7-9, the J call TRBJ2-7, with D perhaps being TRBD1 or TRBD2 (5 bases each). The V end lost 2 bases, the J end lost 6 bases, and 8 bases lay between the germline ends. There are 12 residues in the CDR3. The germline CDR1 and CDR2 sequences are SEHNR and FQNEAQ (reference sequence). The CDR3 DNA is TGTGCCAGCAGCTTATCGGGGCCCGAGCAGTACTTC. This sequence encodes CASSLSGPEQYF.

This rearrangement joins TRBV6-4 to TRBJ1-2; 7 bases are shared with TRBD1. Trimming removed 0 bases from V and 4 bases from J; junction bases left unmatched: 2. CDR1 is MRHNA, CDR2 SNTAGT, per germline. The length of the CDR3 is 14 residues. CDR3 region: CASSDSRGGYGYTF. CDR3 nucleotide sequence: TGTGCCAGCAGTGACTCCAGGGGGGGCTATGGCTACACCTTC.

The chain is built from TRBV5-1 and TRBJ2-3; TRBD1 might be the D (5 bases). The CDR3 is 16 amino acids. V dropped 0 bases and J dropped 3 bases, with 14 bases sitting between them. Germline V gives CDR1 SGHRS, CDR2 YFSETQ. CDR3 sequence: CASSLDPRAYTDTQYF. The CDR3, as DNA: TGCGCCAGCAGCTTGGATCCCAGGGCCTATACAGATACGCAGTATTTT. Using reference TRBV5-1 and TRBJ2-3 for the parts outside the CDR3, the full variable domain is KAGVTQTPRYLIKTRGQQVTLSCSPISGHRSVSWYQQTPGQGLQFLFEYFSETQRNKGNFPGRFSGRQFSNSRSEMNVSTLELGDSALYLCASSLDPRAYTDTQYFGPGTRLTVL.

The chain links TRBV7-9 to TRBJ2-7; the D gene is possibly TRBD2 (6 bases). Trimming stripped 7 bases from V and 4 bases from J, with 20 bases between. The length of the CDR3 is 15 residues. Germline lookup yields CDR1 SEHNR and CDR2 FQNEAQ (reference sequence). CDR3 amino acids: CASTDGTPIIYEQYF. CDR3 nucleotide sequence: TGTGCCAGCACCGACGGGACTCCTATTATTTACGAGCAGTACTTC. Using reference TRBV7-9 and TRBJ2-7 for the parts outside the CDR3, the full variable domain is DTGVSQNPRHKITKRGQNVTFRCDPISEHNRLYWYRQTLGQGPEFLTYFQNEAQLEKSRLLSDRFSAERPKGSFSTLEIQRTEQGDSAMYLCASTDGTPIIYEQYFGPGTRLTVT.

The chain employs TRBV9 and TRBJ1-1; weak D call: TRBD1 (5 bases). The V end was cut by 4 bases, the J end by 4 bases, with 14 bases between. The CDR3 sequence is 14 residues long. The V gene's germline CDR1 is SGDLS and CDR2 YYNGEE. Here the CDR3 DNA reads TGTGCCAGCAGCAACTCGGCAGGGAGCACTGAAGCTTTCTTT. Its protein is CASSNSAGSTEAFF.

This chain connects TRBV28 to TRBJ2-1, with a possible D match to TRBD2 (5 bases). CDR3 size: 14 residues. Germline V gives CDR1 MDHEN, CDR2 SYDVKM. The V end lost 5 bases, the J end lost 3 bases, and 11 bases lay between the germline ends. The DNA for the CDR3 is TGTGCCAGCAGTCCAGGACTCGACTACAATGAGCAGTTCTTC. This encodes CASSPGLDYNEQFF. The full variable domain, rest sourced from reference TRBV28 and TRBJ2-1, is DVKVTQSSRYLVKRTGEKVFLECVQDMDHENMFWYRQDPGLGLRLIYFSYDVKMKEKGDIPEGYSVSREKKERFSLILESASTNQTSMYLCASSPGLDYNEQFFGPGTRLTVL.

V usage is TRBV11-2 and J usage is TRBJ1-2; 8 bases fit TRBD1. The CDR3 sequence is 15 residues long. Looked up from germline, CDR1 is SGHAT and CDR2 is FQNNGV. V was pared by 5 bases and J by 4 bases, with 9 bases of the junction left unmatched. The CDR3 sequence is CASSPVQGAVYGYTF. The CDR3 region has the DNA TGTGCCAGCAGCCCCGTGCAGGGGGCAGTCTATGGCTACACCTTC. Complete variable domain (other parts from reference TRBV11-2 and TRBJ1-2): EAGVAQSPRYKIIEKRQSVAFWCNPISGHATLYWYQQILGQGPKLLIQFQNNGVVDDSQLPKDRFSAERLKGVDSTLKIQPAKLEDSAVYLCASSPVQGAVYGYTFGSGTRLTVV.

The chain combines TRBV5-1 with TRBJ2-4; tentatively, D is TRBD2 (6 bases). Trimming stripped 2 bases from V and 3 bases from J, with 15 bases between. The CDR3 has 16 amino acids. Germline CDR1 and CDR2: SGHRS and YFSETQ. CDR3 loop: CASSFSGGPGKNIQYF. CDR3 sequence (DNA): TGCGCCAGCAGCTTCTCCGGGGGTCCTGGCAAAAACATTCAGTACTTC.

CDR3 region: CASSQEVRELNTQYF. For the CDR3, the DNA is TGCGCCAGCAGCCAAGAGGTCCGGGAGCTGAATACGCAGTATTTT. This rearrangement joins TRBV4-1 to TRBJ2-3; D might be TRBD2 (6 bases). V lost 0 bases to trimming and J lost 7 bases, with 14 bases between them. Germline loops: CDR1 MGHRA, CDR2 YSYEKL. The CDR3 covers 15 residues.

This sequence joins TRBV2 and TRBJ1-4; 8 bases line up with TRBD1. This CDR3 has 13 residues. Unmatched junction bases numbered 8, after V lost 10 bases and J lost 7 bases. Germline-derived CDR1 and CDR2 are SNHLY and FYNNEI. The CDR3 here is CATTGDSSEKLFF. The CDR3, as DNA: TGTGCCACGACAGGGGATAGTAGTGAAAAACTGTTTTTT.

Written as DNA, the CDR3 is TGTGCCAGCAGCTACCTTAACTATGGCTACACCTTC. Amino acids: CASSYLNYGYTF. The chain links TRBV7-2 to TRBJ1-2; D is unresolved. Germline V gives CDR1 SGHTA, CDR2 FQGNSA. Trimming stripped 4 bases from V and 1 base from J, with 4 bases between. CDR3 size: 12 residues. Based on the CDR3 plus reference TRBV7-2 and TRBJ1-2, the full variable domain is GAGVSQSPSNKVTEKGKDVELRCDPISGHTALYWYRQSLGQGLEFLIYFQGNSAPDKSGLPSDRFSAERTGGSVSTLTIQRTQQEDSAVYLCASSYLNYGYTFGSGTRLTVV.

The V gene is TRBV6-5, the J gene TRBJ1-2; TRBD1 matches at 7 bases. Germline CDR1 reads MNHEY; CDR2 reads SVGAGI. The V segment lost 4 bases and the J segment 2 bases; nucleotides outside the gene matches: 10. The CDR3 has 16 residues. The CDR3 protein is CASSWVRQGMNYGYTF. Here the CDR3 DNA reads TGTGCCAGCAGTTGGGTCAGACAGGGTATGAACTATGGCTACACCTTC.

V gene TRBV6-1 combines with J gene TRBJ2-1; 14 bases align to TRBD2. Germline V CDR1 and CDR2: MNHNS, SASEGT. The CDR3 has 16 residues. V was pared by 2 bases and J by 9 bases, with 6 bases of the junction left unmatched. CDR3 coding DNA: TGTGCCAGCAGTGAATCGGGACTAGCGGGAGTCCCTGAGCAGTTCTTC. Translating gives CASSESGLAGVPEQFF.

The chain is built from TRBV19 and TRBJ1-4; D is unclear. V lost 7 bases to trimming and J lost 8 bases, with 26 bases between them. The V gene's germline CDR1 is LNHDA and CDR2 SQIVND (reference sequence). The CDR3 covers 17 residues. The CDR3 nucleotides are TGTGCCAGTACCCCGGCGCGGCTTGGAAGGGATATCGAAAAACTGTTTTTT. This gives the protein CASTPARLGRDIEKLFF.

The chain combines TRBV7-3 with TRBJ1-2, with a weak D call TRBD1 (5 bases). V was clipped by 0 bases and J by 5 bases, with 13 bases between them. The V gene's germline CDR1 is SGHTA and CDR2 FQGTGA. The CDR3 sequence is 15 residues long. Written as DNA, the CDR3 is TGTGCCAGCAGCTTAACAGGGCAGGGAGGGTATGGCTACACCTTC. Its protein product is CASSLTGQGGYGYTF. The entire variable domain, with the rest obtained from reference TRBV7-3 and TRBJ1-2, is as follows: GAGVSQTPSNKVTEKGKYVELRCDPISGHTALYWYRQSLGQGPEFLIYFQGTGAADDSGLPNDRFFAVRPEGSVSTLKIQRTERGDSAVYLCASSLTGQGGYGYTFGSGTRLTVV.

J is TRBJ1-1 and V is TRBV5-1, with D possibly matching TRBD1 (5 bases). The V gene's germline CDR1 is SGHRS and CDR2 YFSETQ. This CDR3 is 14 amino acids long. The germline V and J ends were trimmed by 2 bases and 5 bases, with 13 bases remaining between them. The DNA for the CDR3 is TGCGCCAGCAGCTTCCCAGGGCGGAATACTGAAGCTTTCTTT. Its translation is CASSFPGRNTEAFF. Full variable domain (rest looked up from reference TRBV5-1 and TRBJ1-1): KAGVTQTPRYLIKTRGQQVTLSCSPISGHRSVSWYQQTPGQGLQFLFEYFSETQRNKGNFPGRFSGRQFSNSRSEMNVSTLELGDSALYLCASSFPGRNTEAFFGQGTRLTVV.

The chain is built from TRBV2 and TRBJ2-7, with D perhaps matching TRBD2 (7 bases). V lost 5 bases and J lost 2, with 16 bases in between. Germline V lookup: CDR1 SNHLY, CDR2 FYNNEI. This CDR3 has 15 amino acids. The DNA of the CDR3 is TGTGCCAGCAGTCCCGGACTAGGGGGTGCCTACGAGCAGTACTTC. Its translation is CASSPGLGGAYEQYF.

In DNA form, the CDR3 reads TGTGCCAGCAGCCGGGAGAGGAACACTGAAGCTTTCTTT. It translates to CASSRERNTEAFF. V gene TRBV6-5 combines with J gene TRBJ1-1; D gene ambiguous. The germline gives CDR1 MNHEY, CDR2 SVGAGI. This CDR3 is 13 amino acids long. Trimming removed 6 bases at V and 1 base at J, with 9 bases between.

This rearrangement joins TRBV7-3 to TRBJ1-2; D gene ambiguous. This CDR3 is 12 amino acids long. V shed 5 bases and J shed 5 bases, with 9 bases lying between them. Germline V gene lookup returns CDR1 SGHTA and CDR2 FQGTGA. CDR3 sequence: CASSEGDYGYTF. CDR3 coding DNA: TGTGCCAGCAGCGAGGGCGATTATGGCTACACCTTC.

The chain carries TRBV11-2 and TRBJ1-1; D unresolved. Trimming pared 4 bases from V and 9 bases from J, leaving 12 bases between. CDR1 is SGHAT, CDR2 FQNNGV, per germline. CDR3 length: 12 residues. The CDR3 loop is CASSSFGIQAFF. DNA for the CDR3: TGTGCCAGCAGCTCATTCGGAATCCAAGCTTTCTTT.

This chain links TRBV6-6 with TRBJ1-5; D unclear. Germline CDR1 is MNHNY and CDR2 is SVGAGI (reference sequence). CDR3 length: 13 amino acids. The germline V and J ends were trimmed by 8 bases and 3 bases, with 11 bases remaining between them. CDR3 DNA: TGTGCCAGCTCGGAGCGAGCCAATCAGCCCCAGCATTTT. As protein: CASSERANQPQHF.

This chain joins TRBV9 and TRBJ1-5, with TRBD1 matching 8 bases. The germline CDR1 and CDR2 sequences are SGDLS and YYNGEE. This CDR3 spans 18 amino acids. The ends lost 3 bases at V and 1 base at J; junction bases unmatched: 12. Here the CDR3 reads CASSAPGQVFSSNQPQHF. The CDR3 bases are TGTGCCAGCAGCGCGCCGGGACAGGTCTTTTCAAGCAATCAGCCCCAGCATTTT.

The sample holds one count of this clone. The chain recombines TRBV7-9 with TRBJ1-6; maybe TRBD1 (6 bases). From germline, CDR1 is SEHNR and CDR2 FQNEAQ (reference sequence). V shed 2 bases and J shed 8 bases, with 10 bases lying between them. The CDR3 totals 14 residues. The CDR3 loop reads CASSLQGFDSPLHF. CDR3 nucleotides: TGTGCCAGCAGCTTACAGGGGTTTGATTCACCCCTCCACTTT.